The TCR beta chain under discussion was sequenced for a study of blood T cell repertoires in COVID-19 (dated by TCRdb to about 2020). Background for the entire study: The collaborator samples originated in the United States, Italy and Spain and spanned the acute and convalescent phases of COVID-19. The material from the prospective study consisted of cDNA or gDNA derived from T cells, B-cell-depleted T cells, or PBMCs. Deeply sampled blood TCRbeta repertoires from subjects exposed to, actively infected with, or recovered from COVID-19 were included in the dataset. The repertoires were released in a freely available public database intended as a resource for research on the immune response to SARS-CoV-2. The samples were drawn from two sources: the first 160 participants of the ongoing ImmuneRACE study, and 950 to 1,500 subjects contributed by 6 global collaborators. Nearly every sample came with metadata listing a de-identified subject ID, COVID-19 status, age in years and sex. Where HLA class I and class II types were available, the types were taken from metadata supplied by the sample provider, not from assay-based typing.

Whole blood was collected in K2EDTA tubes by collaborating institutions according to the institutions' own protocols. For TCRbeta analysis, collaborators shipped samples as frozen whole blood, isolated PBMCs, or DNA extracted from either of those sample types. Results the study describes overall, beyond this receptor: The amount of clinical and demographic metadata varied by source and participant and was provided uncurated.

TCRbeta CDR3 regions were amplified from genomic DNA using the immunoSEQ Assay, a bias-controlled multiplex PCR. For the original study's pipeline: The number of nucleated cells in each sample was estimated from the amplification of reference gene primers within the assay. To quantify the absolute abundance of each unique TCRbeta CDR3 rearrangement, sequence reads were collapsed and filtered. For each sample, productive Simpson clonality was calculated by taking the square root of Simpson's diversity index across productive rearrangements. The immuneACCESS repertoire file appears here via TCRdb, limited to in-frame rearrangements. These files lack a portion of the clones; in checked studies, under half of the deficit traces to unresolved V genes, and the cause of the others is not known. V, J and clone size derive from that table, while D and trimming were established from the DNA sequence. The sample table lists over 90,000 clones, around 82% of them with a count of one. Less than 9% of the sample rests with the top ten.

As regards this clone: Its cognate antigen has yet to be identified. No base quality information exists; no much larger clone differs at one position.

The germline V gene (reference sequence) gives CDR1 as SGHNT and CDR2 as YYREEE. Clipping removes 4 bases from V and 8 bases from J, with 6 as the unmatched junction base count. From cysteine to phenylalanine, the CDR3 is 13 amino acids long. CDR3 DNA is the only sequence kept; it has 39 bases, read in frame from the first base. This sequence uses TRBV5-4 and TRBJ1-1; the junction holds 9 bases that match TRBD1. This TCR was sampled from a man aged 50-60 years with active or convalescent COVID-19. The sequencing input was peripheral blood. The CDR3 region reads CASSRSGQGEAFF. The DNA sequence is given as TGTGCCAGCAGCCGATCCGGACAGGGGGAAGCTTTCTTT.